A single sample is the source of the 4 T cell receptor beta chains below, sequenced in a study of blood T cell repertoires in COVID-19. Using immunoSEQ multiplex PCR, the repertoire was profiled, and TCRdb retains in-frame clones only, with some absent. The sample holds 130,000 or so clones, 79% seen once. Specimen: peripheral blood. All receptors come from a woman in her 70s with COVID-19, enrolled during active disease.

The chain carries TRBV25-1 and TRBJ2-7; 10 bases are a match to TRBD2. Germline CDR1 MGHDK, CDR2 SYGVNS. The CDR3 has 15 residues. V trimming: 4 bases; J trimming: 2 bases; junction bases outside the gene matches: 5. CDR3 protein: CASSGGLANTYEQYF. In DNA, the CDR3 is TGTGCCAGCAGTGGGGGACTAGCGAACACCTACGAGCAGTACTTC.

The genes are TRBV7-2 and TRBJ2-3; 8 bases align to TRBD2. After removal of 3 bases from V and 6 bases from J, the junction contained 5 bases not matched to a gene. In germline, CDR1 is SGHTA, CDR2 FQGNSA. The CDR3 runs to 14 residues. DNA for the CDR3: TGTGCCAGCAGCTTCGATCGGGGGGGGGATACGCAGTATTTT. Encoded protein: CASSFDRGGDTQYF.

V gene TRBV4-3 combines with J gene TRBJ1-6; weak D call: TRBD1 (5 bases). This CDR3 is 16 amino acids long. V gave up 0 bases and J gave up 10 bases, with 16 bases separating them. Germline-derived CDR1 and CDR2 are LGHNA and YSLEER. This chain's CDR3 is CASSQEVKGNGSPLHF. The CDR3 DNA reads as TGCGCCAGCAGCCAAGAGGTAAAGGGGAACGGATCACCCCTCCACTTT.

This rearrangement joins TRBV3-1 (or the pseudogene TRBV3-2) to TRBJ1-2, with D hard to call. Germline assignment: CDR1 LGHDT and CDR2 YNNKEL (reference sequence). This CDR3 is built from 14 residues. Trimming took 4 bases from V and 4 from J, leaving 13 bases between them. CDR3 region: CASSLGLGSYGYTF. The CDR3 DNA follows: TGTGCCAGCAGCCTGGGCCTCGGAAGCTATGGCTACACCTTC.